This TCR beta chain was documented in a study of beta chain features in type 1 diabetes. Overall study findings and caveats: VDJ junctions from patients with type 1 diabetes contained fewer insertions and more deletions. In every one of the four CD4+ subsets, TCRB CDR3s were moderately but significantly shorter in Type 1 diabetes patients.

Points on this clone: Its matching antigen is unknown.

With 0 bases removed from V and 2 bases from J, the gap between germline ends came to 13 bases. Germline CDR1 is KGHSH and CDR2 is LQKENI. The CDR3 has 16 residues. Expressed TCRB transcripts were sequenced because the isolated RNA had all been reverse transcribed beforehand. Profiled with immunoSEQ multiplex PCR; TCRdb holds only in-frame clones, not every one. Altogether 55,000 to 85,000 clones are present, 45% to 50% being singletons, with the ten largest covering roughly 0.7%. The authors took one heparinised blood draw, averaging about 120 mL, from each donor. The rearrangement joins TRBV18 to TRBJ1-1; maybe TRBD1 (5 bases). Input material: central memory CD4+ T cells from blood. The receptor was isolated from a young man with type 1 diabetes. CDR3 sequence: CASSPPSHRSNTEAFF. CDR3 in DNA: TGTGCCAGCTCACCACCAAGCCACAGGTCAAACACTGAAGCTTTCTTT.